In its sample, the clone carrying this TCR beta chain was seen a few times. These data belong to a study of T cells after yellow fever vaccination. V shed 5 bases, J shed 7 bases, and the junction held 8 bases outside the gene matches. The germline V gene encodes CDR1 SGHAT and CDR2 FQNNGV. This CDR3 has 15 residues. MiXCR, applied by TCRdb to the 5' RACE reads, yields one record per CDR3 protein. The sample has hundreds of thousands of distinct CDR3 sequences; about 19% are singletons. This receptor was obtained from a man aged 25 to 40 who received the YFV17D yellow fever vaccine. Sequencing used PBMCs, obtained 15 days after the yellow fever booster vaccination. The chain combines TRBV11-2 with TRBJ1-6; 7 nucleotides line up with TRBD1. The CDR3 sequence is CASSLVLTGNSPLHF. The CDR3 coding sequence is TGTGCCAGCAGCCTCGTCCTGACAGGGAATTCACCCCTCCACTTT.